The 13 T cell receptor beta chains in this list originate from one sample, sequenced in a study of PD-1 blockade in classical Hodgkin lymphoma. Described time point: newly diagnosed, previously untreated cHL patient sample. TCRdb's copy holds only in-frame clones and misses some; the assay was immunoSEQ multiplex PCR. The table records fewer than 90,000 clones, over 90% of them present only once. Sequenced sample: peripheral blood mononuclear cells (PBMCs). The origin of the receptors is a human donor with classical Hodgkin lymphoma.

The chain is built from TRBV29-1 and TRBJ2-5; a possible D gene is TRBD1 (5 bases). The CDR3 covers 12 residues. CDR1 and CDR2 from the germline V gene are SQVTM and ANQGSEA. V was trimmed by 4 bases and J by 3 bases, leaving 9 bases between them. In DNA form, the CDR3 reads TGCAGCGTTGGGGGCCGCAAAGAGACCCAGTACTTC. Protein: CSVGGRKETQYF.

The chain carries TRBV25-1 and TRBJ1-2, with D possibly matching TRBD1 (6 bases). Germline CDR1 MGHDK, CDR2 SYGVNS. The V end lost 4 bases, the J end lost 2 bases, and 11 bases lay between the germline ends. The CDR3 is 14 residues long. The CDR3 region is CASSAGVGNYGYTF. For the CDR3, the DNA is TGTGCCAGCAGTGCAGGGGTGGGGAACTATGGCTACACCTTC.

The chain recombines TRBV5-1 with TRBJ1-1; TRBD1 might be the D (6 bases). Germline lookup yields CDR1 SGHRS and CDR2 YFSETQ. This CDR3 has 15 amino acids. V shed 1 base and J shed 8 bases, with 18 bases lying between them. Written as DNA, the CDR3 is TGCGCCAGCAGCTTGTCGGGGGGGCCCCCCACCGAAGCTTTCTTT. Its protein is CASSLSGGPPTEAFF.

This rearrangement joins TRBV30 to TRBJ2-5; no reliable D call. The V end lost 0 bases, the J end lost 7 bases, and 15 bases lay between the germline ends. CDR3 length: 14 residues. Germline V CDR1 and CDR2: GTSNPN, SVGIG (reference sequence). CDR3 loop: CAWSVRKGGGTQYF. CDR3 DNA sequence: TGTGCCTGGAGTGTACGGAAAGGCGGCGGGACCCAGTACTTC.

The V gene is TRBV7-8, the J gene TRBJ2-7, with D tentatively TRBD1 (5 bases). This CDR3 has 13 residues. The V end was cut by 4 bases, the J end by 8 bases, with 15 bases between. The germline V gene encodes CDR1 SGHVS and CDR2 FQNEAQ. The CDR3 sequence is CASSSTYGAQQYF. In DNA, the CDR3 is TGTGCCAGCAGCTCAACCTATGGGGCCCAGCAGTACTTC.

CDR3 bases: TGTGCCAGCAGCCCCGGGGGCTCCTACAATGAGCAGTTCTTC. It yields the protein CASSPGGSYNEQFF. The V gene is TRBV7-2, the J gene TRBJ2-1; TRBD2 is a possible D gene (6 bases). Germline V CDR1 and CDR2: SGHTA, FQGNSA. CDR3 size: 14 residues. The V gene lost 5 bases and the J gene lost 0 bases, with 8 bases spanning the gap.

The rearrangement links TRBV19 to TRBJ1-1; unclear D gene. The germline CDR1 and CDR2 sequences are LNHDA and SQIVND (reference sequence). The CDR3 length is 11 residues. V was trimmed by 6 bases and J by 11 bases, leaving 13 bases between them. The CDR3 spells CASRAGIGAFF. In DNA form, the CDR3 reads TGTGCCAGTAGAGCGGGGATTGGTGCTTTCTTT.

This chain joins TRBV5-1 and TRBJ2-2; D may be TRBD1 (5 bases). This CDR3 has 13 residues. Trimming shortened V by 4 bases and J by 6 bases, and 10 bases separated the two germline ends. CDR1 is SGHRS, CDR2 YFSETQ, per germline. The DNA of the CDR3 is TGCGCCAGCAGCATGACAGTCCCCGGGGAGCTGTTTTTT. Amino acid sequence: CASSMTVPGELFF. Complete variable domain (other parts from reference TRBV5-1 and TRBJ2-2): KAGVTQTPRYLIKTRGQQVTLSCSPISGHRSVSWYQQTPGQGLQFLFEYFSETQRNKGNFPGRFSGRQFSNSRSEMNVSTLELGDSALYLCASSMTVPGELFFGEGSRLTVL.

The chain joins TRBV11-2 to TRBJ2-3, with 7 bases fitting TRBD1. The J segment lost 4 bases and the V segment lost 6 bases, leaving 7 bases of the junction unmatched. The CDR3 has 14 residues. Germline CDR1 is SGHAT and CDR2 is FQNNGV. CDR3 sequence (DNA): TGTGCCAGCAGAAGAAACAGGGGATCAGATACGCAGTATTTT. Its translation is CASRRNRGSDTQYF. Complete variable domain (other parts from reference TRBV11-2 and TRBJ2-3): EAGVAQSPRYKIIEKRQSVAFWCNPISGHATLYWYQQILGQGPKLLIQFQNNGVVDDSQLPKDRFSAERLKGVDSTLKIQPAKLEDSAVYLCASRRNRGSDTQYFGPGTRLTVL.

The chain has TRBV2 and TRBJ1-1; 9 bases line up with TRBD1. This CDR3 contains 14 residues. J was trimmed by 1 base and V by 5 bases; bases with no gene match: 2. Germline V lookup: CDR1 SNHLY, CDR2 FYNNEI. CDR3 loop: CASSSQGANTEAFF. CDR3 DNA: TGTGCCAGCAGTTCACAGGGGGCGAACACTGAAGCTTTCTTT.

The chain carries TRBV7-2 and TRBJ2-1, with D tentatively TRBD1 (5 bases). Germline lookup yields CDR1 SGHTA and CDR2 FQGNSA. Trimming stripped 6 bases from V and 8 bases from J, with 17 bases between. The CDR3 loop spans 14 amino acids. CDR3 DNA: TGTGCCAGCAGATCCCAGGGCCCTTGGGATGAGCAGTTCTTC. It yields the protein CASRSQGPWDEQFF. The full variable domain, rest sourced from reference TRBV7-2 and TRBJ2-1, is GAGVSQSPSNKVTEKGKDVELRCDPISGHTALYWYRQSLGQGLEFLIYFQGNSAPDKSGLPSDRFSAERTGGSVSTLTIQRTQQEDSAVYLCASRSQGPWDEQFFGPGTRLTVL.

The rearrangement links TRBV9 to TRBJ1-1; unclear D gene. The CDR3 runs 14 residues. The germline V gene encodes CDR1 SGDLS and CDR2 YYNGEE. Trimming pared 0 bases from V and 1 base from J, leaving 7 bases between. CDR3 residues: CASSVVGTNTEAFF. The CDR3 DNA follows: TGTGCCAGCAGCGTAGTAGGCACGAACACTGAAGCTTTCTTT.

CDR3 nucleotide sequence: TGTGCCAGCTCACCACCGGGACTAGCTGCCAATGAGCAGTTCTTC. As protein: CASSPPGLAANEQFF. The chain couples TRBV18 to TRBJ2-1, with 9 nucleotides matching TRBD2. Germline CDR1 is KGHSH and CDR2 is LQKENI. The CDR3 sequence is 15 residues long. The V segment lost 0 bases and the J segment 6 bases; nucleotides outside the gene matches: 3.